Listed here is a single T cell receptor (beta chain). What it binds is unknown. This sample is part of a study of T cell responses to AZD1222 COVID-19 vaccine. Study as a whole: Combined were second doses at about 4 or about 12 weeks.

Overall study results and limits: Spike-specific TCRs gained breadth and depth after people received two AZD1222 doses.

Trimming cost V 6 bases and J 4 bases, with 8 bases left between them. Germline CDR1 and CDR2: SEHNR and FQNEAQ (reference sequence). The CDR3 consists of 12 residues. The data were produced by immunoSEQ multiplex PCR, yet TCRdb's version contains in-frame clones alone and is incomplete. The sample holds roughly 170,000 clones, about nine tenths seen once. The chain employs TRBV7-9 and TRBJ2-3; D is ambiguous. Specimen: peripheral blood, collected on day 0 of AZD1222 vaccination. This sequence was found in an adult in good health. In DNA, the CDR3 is TGTGCCAGCAGTTGGGCCCCAGATACGCAGTATTTT. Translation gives CASSWAPDTQYF.